The present T cell receptor (beta chain) was sequenced within a study of siplizumab effects on memory and regulatory T cells. Study observations and caveats: Phenotypic classification as naive or memory proved unattainable for roughly 80-96% of proliferating CD4+ or CD8+ clones. Memory cells seemed less diverse than naive T cells, which seemed major alloresponse contributors. Sequences that were alloreactive and traceable to unstimulated CD4+ memory cells were significantly reduced by siplizumab.

The assay covered roughly 97,000 TCR templates per sample. Method: immunoSEQ multiplex PCR; TCRdb's copy keeps in-frame clones and lacks some. This sample has about 20,000 clones, with more than 35% found just once. On this clone: What it binds is not known.

Germline CDR1 reads SGDLS; CDR2 reads YYNGEE. V lost 0 bases, J lost 4 bases, and 11 bases lay in between. The CDR3 is 15 amino acids. For about 6 days at 37°C, the mixed lymphocyte reaction cells were kept in coculture. This sequence originates from a human donor in good health; the cells came from an allogeneic mixed lymphocyte reaction. V is TRBV9 and J is TRBJ2-1, with D perhaps TRBD1 (5 bases). Input material: CFSE-low (dividing) CD4+ T cells sorted from an allogeneic mixed lymphocyte reaction. In nucleotides, the CDR3 is TGTGCCAGCAGCGTAGCTGACAGTTCGTACAATGAGCAGTTCTTC. Translated: CASSVADSSYNEQFF.